This T cell receptor beta chain came from a study of blood T cells in healthy people across ages. Looking at the study overall: Roughly one uniquely barcoded beta molecule per two T cells was captured. Study-level findings and limits: Greater diversity and more naive CD4+ cells were seen in long-lived donors than in aged donors.

V was shortened by 3 bases and J by 2 bases, with 15 bases between the two germline ends. The CDR3 has 15 amino acids. CDR1 is SGHRS, CDR2 YFSETQ, per germline. As for this clonotype: Its antigen is not known.

A second PCR of about 7 to 11 cycles used a sample-barcoded 5' primer and a J-beta primer mix. CDR3-containing paired-end reads numbering at least 2.5 million came from each sample. Via MiXCR, TCRdb re-called the 5' RACE reads, giving one row per CDR3 protein. In the table there are about 1.4 million distinct CDR3 sequences, roughly 64% of which are singletons. The sequenced sample was blood. V gene TRBV5-1 combines with J gene TRBJ2-7; no reliable D call. This TCR derives from a man between 18 and 29 years old in good health. CDR3 in amino acids: CASSSRRPTTYEQYF. The DNA of the CDR3 is TGCGCCAGCAGCTCCCGAAGACCAACCACCTACGAGCAGTACTTC.